This is a list of T cell receptor beta chains from one sample in a study of beta chain features in type 1 diabetes. Some clones are missing from TCRdb's copy, which holds only in-frame ones; the method was immunoSEQ multiplex PCR. This repertoire shows some 150,000 clones, about 7% found once; its top ten account for about 1.4%. Sequenced sample: central memory CD4+ T cells from blood. The receptors were gathered from a woman aged 25 to 39 in good health. Both conserved end residues are part of each CDR3. D genes are given only for firm matches. Size tells how often a clone was seen (once, few, many) or the class of an expanded clone, and some rows leave it out.

>.|TRBV7-2|TRBJ1-5|.
TGTGCCAGCAGCCCCCAGGACATTCAGCCCCAGCATTTT
CASSPQDIQPQHF
>.|TRBV9|TRBJ2-3|TRBD2
TGTGCCAGCAGCTATAGCGGGAGCGCAGATACGCAGTATTTT
CASSYSGSADTQYF
>.|TRBV28|TRBJ1-5|TRBD1
TGTGCCAGCAGTGATTGGACAGGGCCCCGGGGGAATCAGCCCCAGCATTTT
CASSDWTGPRGNQPQHF
>few|TRBV9|TRBJ2-1|TRBD2
TGTGCCAGCAGCGTATTAGGGAGGGGCTCCTACAATGAGCAGTTCTTC
CASSVLGRGSYNEQFF
>few|TRBV27|TRBJ2-4|TRBD1
TGTGCCAGCACCCTGGTGGGGCAGGGGGCTGCCAAAAACATTCAGTACTTC
CASTLVGQGAAKNIQYF
>many|TRBV7-3|TRBJ2-3|TRBD2
TGTGCCAGCAGCTTATTCACTAGCGGGAGCACAGATACGCAGTATTTT
CASSLFTSGSTDTQYF
>few|TRBV6-5|TRBJ2-7|TRBD2
TGTGCCAGCAGTTACGCGGGACTAGCGGGAGCTCTCGAGCAGTACTTC
CASSYAGLAGALEQYF
>many|TRBV4-2|TRBJ1-1|.
TGTGCCAGCAGCCAAGCATCTCAGGGGACTGAAGCTTTCTTT
CASSQASQGTEAFF
>.|TRBV15|TRBJ2-7|.
TGTGCCACCAGCAGAGGCCGGGGCTACGAGCAGTACTTC
CATSRGRGYEQYF
>.|TRBV27|TRBJ1-2|.
TGTGCCAGCAGTCCCACACAGGTCTATGGCTACACCTTC
CASSPTQVYGYTF
>few|TRBV10-3|TRBJ2-1|.
TGTGCCATCAGACAGACAGATTACAATGAGCAGTTCTTC
CAIRQTDYNEQFF
>many|TRBV14|TRBJ1-4|.
TGTGCCAGCAGCCATGCGGGCCGGGGAGAAAAACTGTTTTTT
CASSHAGRGEKLFF
>.|TRBV4-3|TRBJ1-2|.
TGCGCCAGCAGCCAAGAGTCCGGGTTCTATGGCTACACCTTC
CASSQESGFYGYTF
>few|TRBV7-9|TRBJ1-2|TRBD1
TGTGCCAGCAGATTGCATTCGGACAGGGGTAACTATGGCTACACCTTC
CASRLHSDRGNYGYTF
>.|TRBV2|TRBJ2-2|.
TGTGCCAGCAGTGCCGCTAGCCGTGGGTCAGGGGAGCTGTTTTTT
CASSAASRGSGELFF
>few|TRBV9|TRBJ2-3|.
TGTGCCAGCAGCCCGAGACACGGAAGCCCTCCGGATACGCAGTATTTT
CASSPRHGSPPDTQYF
>.|TRBV28|TRBJ1-2|TRBD1
TGTGCCAGCAGTTTGGATGGGTTGACAGGGGATGGCTACACCTTC
CASSLDGLTGDGYTF
>.|TRBV7-2|TRBJ2-5|TRBD2
TGTGCCAGCAGCCCGGGGACTAGCGGGAACCAAGAGACCCAGTACTTC
CASSPGTSGNQETQYF
>few|TRBV5-4|TRBJ1-2|TRBD1
TGTGCCAGCAGCCAAGGACAGGACTATGGCTACACCTTC
CASSQGQDYGYTF
>.|TRBV28|TRBJ2-7|TRBD1
TGTGCCAGCAGTCGACCGGGACAGGGGCTTCACGAGCAGTACTTC
CASSRPGQGLHEQYF
>few|TRBV13|TRBJ2-5|.
TGTGCCAGCAGCTTACGGACAGGAGCCCGCGGGGAAGAGACCCAGTACTTC
CASSLRTGARGEETQYF